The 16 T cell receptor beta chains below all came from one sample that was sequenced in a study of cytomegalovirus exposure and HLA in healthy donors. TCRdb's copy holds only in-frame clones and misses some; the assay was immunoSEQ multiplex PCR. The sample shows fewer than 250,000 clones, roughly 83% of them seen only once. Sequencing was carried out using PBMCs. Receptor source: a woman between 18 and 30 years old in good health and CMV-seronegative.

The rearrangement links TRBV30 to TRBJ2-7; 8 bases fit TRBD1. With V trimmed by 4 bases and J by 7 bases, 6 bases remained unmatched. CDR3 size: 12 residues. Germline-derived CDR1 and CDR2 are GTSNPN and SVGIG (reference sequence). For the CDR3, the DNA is TGTGCCTGGAATGACAGGGGCTGGGAGCAGTACTTC. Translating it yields CAWNDRGWEQYF.

In nucleotides, the CDR3 is TGTGCCAGCAGCCAAGATTCCCTGTTTTTGGACAGGGAGGGCTCTGGAAACACCATATATTTT. It translates to CASSQDSLFLDREGSGNTIYF. The genes are TRBV4-2 and TRBJ1-3, with 8 positions matching TRBD1. Germline-derived CDR1 and CDR2 are LGHNA and YNFKEQ. There are 21 residues in the CDR3. Trimming at V came to 0 bases and at J to 0 bases, leaving 16 bases not matched to a gene.

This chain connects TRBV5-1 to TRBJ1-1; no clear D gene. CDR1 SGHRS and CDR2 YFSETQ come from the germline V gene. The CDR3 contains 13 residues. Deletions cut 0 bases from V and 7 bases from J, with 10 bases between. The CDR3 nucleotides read TGCGCCAGCAGCTTGGATCGAGAGTATGAAGCTTTCTTT. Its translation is CASSLDREYEAFF.

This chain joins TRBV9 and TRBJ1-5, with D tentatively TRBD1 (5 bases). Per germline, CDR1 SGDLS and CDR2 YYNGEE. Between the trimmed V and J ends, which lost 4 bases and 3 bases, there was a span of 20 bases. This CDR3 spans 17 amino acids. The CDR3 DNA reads TGTGCCAGCAGCCCCCAGACGCGCCGCAGGGCCAATCAGCCCCAGCATTTT. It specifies CASSPQTRRRANQPQHF.

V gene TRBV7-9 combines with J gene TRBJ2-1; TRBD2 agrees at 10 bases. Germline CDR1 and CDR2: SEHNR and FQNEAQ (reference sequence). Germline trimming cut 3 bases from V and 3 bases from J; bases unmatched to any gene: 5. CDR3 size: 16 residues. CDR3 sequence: CASSLASGGNYNEQFF. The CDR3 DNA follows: TGTGCCAGCAGCTTGGCTAGCGGGGGTAACTACAATGAGCAGTTCTTC.

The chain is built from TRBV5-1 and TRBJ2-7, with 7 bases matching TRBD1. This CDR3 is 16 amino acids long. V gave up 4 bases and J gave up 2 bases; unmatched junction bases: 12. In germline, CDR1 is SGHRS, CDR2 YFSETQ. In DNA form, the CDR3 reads TGCGCCAGCAGCCCAGCCGACAGGGTGCTACCCTACGAGCAGTACTTC. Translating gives CASSPADRVLPYEQYF. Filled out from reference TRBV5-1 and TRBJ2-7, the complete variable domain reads KAGVTQTPRYLIKTRGQQVTLSCSPISGHRSVSWYQQTPGQGLQFLFEYFSETQRNKGNFPGRFSGRQFSNSRSEMNVSTLELGDSALYLCASSPADRVLPYEQYFGPGTRLTVT.

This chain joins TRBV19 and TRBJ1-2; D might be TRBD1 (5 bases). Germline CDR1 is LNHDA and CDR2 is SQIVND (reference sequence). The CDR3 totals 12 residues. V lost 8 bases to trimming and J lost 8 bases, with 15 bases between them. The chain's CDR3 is CASQQAAGGYTF. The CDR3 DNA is TGTGCCAGTCAACAGGCGGCCGGGGGCTACACCTTC.

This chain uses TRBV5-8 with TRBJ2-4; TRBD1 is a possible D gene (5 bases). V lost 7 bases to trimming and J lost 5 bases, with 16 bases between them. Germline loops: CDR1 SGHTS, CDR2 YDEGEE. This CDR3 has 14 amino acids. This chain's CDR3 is CASGLQVFENIQYF. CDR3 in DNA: TGTGCCAGCGGATTACAGGTCTTCGAAAACATTCAGTACTTC.

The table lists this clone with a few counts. CDR3 amino acids: CASSHTTWTSVSYEQYF. CDR3 bases: TGTGCCAGCAGCCATACAACGTGGACTAGCGTTTCCTACGAGCAGTACTTC. This chain joins TRBV11-2 and TRBJ2-7, with 9 bases matching TRBD2. The germline V gene encodes CDR1 SGHAT and CDR2 FQNNGV. V lost 5 bases and J lost 1; bases outside the gene matches: 12. CDR3 length: 17 amino acids.

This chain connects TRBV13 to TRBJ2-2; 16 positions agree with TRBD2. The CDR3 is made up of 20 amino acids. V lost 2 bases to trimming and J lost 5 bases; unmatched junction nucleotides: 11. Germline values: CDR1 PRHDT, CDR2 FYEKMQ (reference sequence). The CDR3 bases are TGTGCCAGCAGCTTAAACATGGGACTAGCGGGAGGGCCGCGTACCGGGGAGCTGTTTTTT. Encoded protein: CASSLNMGLAGGPRTGELFF.

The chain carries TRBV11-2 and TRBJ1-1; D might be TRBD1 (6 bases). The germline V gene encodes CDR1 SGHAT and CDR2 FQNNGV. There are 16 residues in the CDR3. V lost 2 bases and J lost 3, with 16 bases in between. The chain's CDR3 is CASSLTETGSDTEAFF. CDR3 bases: TGTGCCAGCAGCTTAACGGAGACAGGCTCTGACACTGAAGCTTTCTTT.

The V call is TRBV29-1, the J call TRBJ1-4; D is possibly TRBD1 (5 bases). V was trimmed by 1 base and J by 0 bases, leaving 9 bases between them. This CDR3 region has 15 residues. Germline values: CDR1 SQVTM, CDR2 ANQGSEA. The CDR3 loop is CSVEAPGATNEKLFF. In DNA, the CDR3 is TGCAGCGTTGAAGCCCCGGGGGCAACTAATGAAAAACTGTTTTTT.

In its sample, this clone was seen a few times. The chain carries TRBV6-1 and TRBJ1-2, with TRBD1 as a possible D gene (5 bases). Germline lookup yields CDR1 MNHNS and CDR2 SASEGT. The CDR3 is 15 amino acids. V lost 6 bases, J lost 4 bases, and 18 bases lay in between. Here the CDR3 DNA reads TGTGCCAGCAGCTTGACGGCGGGGACCCCCTATGGCTACACCTTC. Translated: CASSLTAGTPYGYTF.

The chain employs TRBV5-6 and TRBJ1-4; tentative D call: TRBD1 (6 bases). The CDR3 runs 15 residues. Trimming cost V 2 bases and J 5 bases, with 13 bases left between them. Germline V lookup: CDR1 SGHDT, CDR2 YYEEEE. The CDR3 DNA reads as TGTGCCAGCAGCTTCGGGGGGGCTGGGAATGAAAAACTGTTTTTT. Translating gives CASSFGGAGNEKLFF.

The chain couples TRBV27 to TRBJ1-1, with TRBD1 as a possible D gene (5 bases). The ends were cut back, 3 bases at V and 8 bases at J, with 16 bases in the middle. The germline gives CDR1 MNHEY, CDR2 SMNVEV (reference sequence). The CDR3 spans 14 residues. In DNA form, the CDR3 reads TGTGCCAGCAGTTTTTCGGATAAAACAGGCGAAGCTTTCTTT. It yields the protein CASSFSDKTGEAFF.

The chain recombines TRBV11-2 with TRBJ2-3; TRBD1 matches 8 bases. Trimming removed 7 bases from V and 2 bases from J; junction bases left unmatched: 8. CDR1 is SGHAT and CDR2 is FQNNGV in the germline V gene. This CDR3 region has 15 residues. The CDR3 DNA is TGTGCCAGCACCCTCGGGACAGGCCACACAGATACGCAGTATTTT. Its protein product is CASTLGTGHTDTQYF.